The TCR beta chain under discussion was sequenced for a study of T cells in Graves' hyperthyroidism and ophthalmopathy. Study findings and constraints: Most clonotypes that expanded in the thyroid above 0.001 also showed up in blood.

This CDR3 is 13 amino acids long. V gave up 5 bases and J gave up 7 bases, with 9 bases separating them. Germline CDR1 is PRHDT and CDR2 is FYEKMQ (reference sequence). Uncontrolled infection, other autoimmune disease, pregnancy or lactation excluded patients. Out of 10 ml of fresh peripheral blood came the PBMCs. TCR beta CDR3 sequences were amplified from RNA transcripts. The TCR CDR3 first-round RT-PCR relied on the HTBI primer set. TCRdb redid the calling of the multiplex PCR reads with MiXCR, one entry per CDR3 protein. Of hundreds of thousands of distinct CDR3 sequences in the sample, roughly 15% were seen once. Turning to this clonotype: What it recognizes is unknown.

The TCR was taken from a man younger than 35 with Graves' ophthalmopathy. Sample: blood. The rearrangement joins TRBV13 to TRBJ1-6; no clear D. DNA of the CDR3: TGTGCCAGCAGCCCGATGGGGAATTCACCCCTCCACTTT. It yields the protein CASSPMGNSPLHF.